These 3 T cell receptor beta chains share one sample of origin, sequenced in a study of blood T cell repertoires in COVID-19. The protocol was immunoSEQ multiplex PCR, while the TCRdb copy is restricted to in-frame clones and leaves out a portion. This sample carries 150,000 or so clones, around 86% of them seen once, and the ten largest clones take approximately 6.1%. The specimen was peripheral blood. These receptor sequences come from an elderly man with acute or convalescent COVID-19.

The chain is built from TRBV28 and TRBJ1-5; D perhaps matches TRBD1 (5 bases). CDR3 length: 15 residues. Germline V gene data show CDR1 as MDHEN and CDR2 as SYDVKM. V was cut by 6 bases and J by 1 base, with 13 bases left in between. CDR3 protein: CASRSPGPSNQPQHF. The CDR3 region has the DNA TGTGCCAGCAGATCCCCAGGGCCCAGCAATCAGCCCCAGCATTTT.

J is TRBJ1-3 and V is TRBV5-5; perhaps TRBD1 as D (6 bases). With 0 bases removed from V and 0 bases from J, the gap between germline ends came to 10 bases. This CDR3 contains 16 residues. Germline V CDR1 and CDR2: SGHKS, YYEKEE (reference sequence). In DNA form, the CDR3 reads TGTGCCAGCAGCTTGGCAGGGGCTGGCTCTGGAAACACCATATATTTT. The encoded protein is CASSLAGAGSGNTIYF.

The chain uses TRBV11-2 and TRBJ2-4; the match to TRBD2 covers 8 bases. CDR1 is SGHAT and CDR2 is FQNNGV in the germline V gene. Unmatched junction bases numbered 3, after V lost 2 bases and J lost 3 bases. The CDR3 has 15 amino acids. The DNA of the CDR3 is TGTGCCAGCAGCTTAAGCGGGAGACGCAAAAACATTCAGTACTTC. Protein product: CASSLSGRRKNIQYF.